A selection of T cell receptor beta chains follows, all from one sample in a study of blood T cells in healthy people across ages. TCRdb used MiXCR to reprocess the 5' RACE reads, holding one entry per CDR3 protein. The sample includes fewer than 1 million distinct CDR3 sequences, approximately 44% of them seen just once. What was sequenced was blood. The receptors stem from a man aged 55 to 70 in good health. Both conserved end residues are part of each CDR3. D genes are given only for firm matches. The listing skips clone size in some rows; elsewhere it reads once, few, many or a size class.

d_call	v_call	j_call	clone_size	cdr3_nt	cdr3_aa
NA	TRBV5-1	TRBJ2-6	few	TGCGCCAGCAGCTTGGTAGGGATGTCTGGGGCCAACGTCCTGACTTTC	CASSLVGMSGANVLTF
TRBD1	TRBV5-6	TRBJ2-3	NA	TGTGCCAGCAGCCGAGGACAGGTTAGCACAGATACGCAGTATTTT	CASSRGQVSTDTQYF
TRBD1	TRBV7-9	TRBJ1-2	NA	TGTGCCAGCAGCCCCTCGGGGCTTAGGACAGGGGAACTCTACACCTTC	CASSPSGLRTGELYTF
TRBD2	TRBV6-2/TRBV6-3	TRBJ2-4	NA	TGTGCCAGCAGTTACTCGGCCAGGGAGGGGAAAGACATTCAGTACTTC	CASSYSAREGKDIQYF
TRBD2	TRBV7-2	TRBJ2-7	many	TGTGCCAGCAGCTTAGAGCGGGGTAGTTACGAGCAGTACTTC	CASSLERGSYEQYF
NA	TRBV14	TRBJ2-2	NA	TGTGCCAGCAGCCAATTTGGGGGCCCCGGGGAGCTGTTTTTT	CASSQFGGPGELFF
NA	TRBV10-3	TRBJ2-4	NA	TGTGCCATCAGTGCAGGGGATGGAAAAAACATTCAGTACTTC	CAISAGDGKNIQYF
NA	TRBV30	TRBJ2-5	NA	TGTGCCTGGAGTTCGGGGGGCAATGAGCAGTACTTC	CAWSSGGNEQYF
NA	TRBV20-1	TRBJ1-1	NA	TGCAGTGCTAGAGATCTGACTCCCAGAACAGGGTTTGTGCCTGAAGCTTTCTTT	CSARDLTPRTGFVPEAFF
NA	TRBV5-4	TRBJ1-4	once	TGTGCCAGCAGTCCACAGGGAGGAAAACTGTTTTTT	CASSPQGGKLFF